The T cell receptor beta chain under discussion was sequenced for a study of T cells in Graves' hyperthyroidism and ophthalmopathy. On the study more broadly: Initial diagnosis, before any treatment, was when peripheral blood was collected.

Ophthalmopathy in the patients scored at least 3 on Clinical Activity Score and at least 4 on NOSPECS grade, lasting under 3 months. Exclusion of patients followed from uncontrolled infection, other autoimmune disease, pregnancy or lactation. PBMCs came from 7.5 to 10 ml fresh peripheral blood. Researchers took RNA transcripts and amplified the TCR beta CDR3 regions from them. Carried out on the TCR CDR3, a first-round RT-PCR used the HTBI primer set. TCRdb used MiXCR to reprocess the multiplex PCR reads, holding one entry per CDR3 protein. The sample yields 500,000 to 750,000 distinct CDR3 sequences, 12% to 15% seen once. This clonotype has a count of ten or more. The CDR3 contains 15 residues. Trimming took 7 bases from V and 2 from J, leaving 15 bases between them. Germline V gene lookup returns CDR1 SGHTA and CDR2 FQGNSA.

The TCR was taken from a woman between 18 and 30 years old with Graves' ophthalmopathy. V usage is TRBV7-2 and J usage is TRBJ2-1; D not resolved. The sample was blood. The CDR3 coding sequence is TGTGCCAGCATTACGGACCCATCAACCTACAATGAGCAGTTCTTC. This gives the protein CASITDPSTYNEQFF.